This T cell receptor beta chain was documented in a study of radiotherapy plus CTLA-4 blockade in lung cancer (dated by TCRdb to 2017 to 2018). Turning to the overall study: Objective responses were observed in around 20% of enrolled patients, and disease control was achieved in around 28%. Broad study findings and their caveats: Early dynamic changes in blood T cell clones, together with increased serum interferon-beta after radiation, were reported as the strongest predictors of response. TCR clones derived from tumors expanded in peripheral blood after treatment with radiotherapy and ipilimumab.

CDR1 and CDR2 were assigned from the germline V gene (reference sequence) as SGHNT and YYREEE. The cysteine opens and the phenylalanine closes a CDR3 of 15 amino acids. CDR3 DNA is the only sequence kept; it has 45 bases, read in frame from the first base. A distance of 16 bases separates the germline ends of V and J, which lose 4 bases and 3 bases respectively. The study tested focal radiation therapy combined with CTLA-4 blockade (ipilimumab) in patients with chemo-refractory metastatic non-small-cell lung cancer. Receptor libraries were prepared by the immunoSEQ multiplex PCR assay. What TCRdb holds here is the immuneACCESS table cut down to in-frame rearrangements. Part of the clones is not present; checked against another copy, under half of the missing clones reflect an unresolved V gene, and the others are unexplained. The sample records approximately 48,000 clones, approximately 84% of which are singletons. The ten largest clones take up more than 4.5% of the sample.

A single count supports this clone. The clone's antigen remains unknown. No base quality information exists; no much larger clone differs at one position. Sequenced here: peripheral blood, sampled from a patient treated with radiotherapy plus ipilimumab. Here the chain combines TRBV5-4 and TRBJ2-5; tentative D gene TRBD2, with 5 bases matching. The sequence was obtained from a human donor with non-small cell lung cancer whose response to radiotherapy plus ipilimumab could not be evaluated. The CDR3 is CASSDLAAVKETQYF. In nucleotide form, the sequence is TGTGCCAGCAGCGACCTAGCCGCGGTAAAAGAGACCCAGTACTTC. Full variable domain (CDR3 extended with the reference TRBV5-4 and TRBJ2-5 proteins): ETGVTQSPTHLIKTRGQQVTLRCSSQSGHNTVSWYQQALGQGPQFIFQYYREEENGRGNFPPRFSGLQFPNYSSELNVNALELDDSALYLCASSDLAAVKETQYFGPGTRLLVL.